The 20 T cell receptor beta chains below all came from one sample that was sequenced in a study of blood T cell repertoires in COVID-19. Some clones are missing from TCRdb's copy, which holds only in-frame ones; the method was immunoSEQ multiplex PCR. The table lists about 230,000 clones, around 88% of them singletons, with about 2.3% in the top ten. The source material was PBMCs or T cells enriched from blood (not recorded which). These receptors came from a woman between 40 and 50 years old with acute COVID-19.

The gene calls are TRBV30 and TRBJ1-2, with TRBD1 as a possible D gene (5 bases). The CDR3 extends over 12 amino acids. Between the trimmed V and J ends, which lost 5 bases and 2 bases, there was a span of 9 bases. In germline, CDR1 is GTSNPN, CDR2 SVGIG (reference sequence). CDR3 protein: CAWEGNNYGYTF. CDR3 DNA sequence: TGTGCCTGGGAGGGGAACAACTATGGCTACACCTTC.

The chain couples TRBV2 to TRBJ2-1, with 8 bases fitting TRBD1. Germline V lookup: CDR1 SNHLY, CDR2 FYNNEI. The J segment lost 0 bases and the V segment lost 4 bases, leaving 2 bases of the junction unmatched. The CDR3 has 15 amino acids. The CDR3 protein is CASSGQGSSYNEQFF. The DNA of the CDR3 is TGTGCCAGCAGTGGACAGGGGAGCTCCTACAATGAGCAGTTCTTC. The full variable domain, with the rest looked up from reference TRBV2 and TRBJ2-1, is EPEVTQTPSHQVTQMGQEVILRCVPISNHLYFYWYRQILGQKVEFLVSFYNNEISEKSEIFDDQFSVERPDGSNFTLKIRSTKLEDSAMYFCASSGQGSSYNEQFFGPGTRLTVL.

The chain combines TRBV12-3 or TRBV12-4 with TRBJ1-1; tentatively, D is TRBD1 (5 bases). The V end lost 6 bases, the J end lost 3 bases, and 11 bases lay between the germline ends. The CDR3 contains 13 residues. CDR3 residues: CASSPWTYTEAFF. The CDR3 nucleotides read TGTGCCAGCAGCCCTTGGACATACACTGAAGCTTTCTTT.

CDR3 in DNA: TGTGCCAGCACCCCGGACAGGGGTCCTGGAAACACCATATATTTT. Translation gives CASTPDRGPGNTIYF. This sequence joins TRBV6-5 and TRBJ1-3, with TRBD1 matching over 9 bases. Germline V gives CDR1 MNHEY, CDR2 SVGAGI. The CDR3 extends over 15 amino acids. The V and J ends lost 7 bases and 2 bases, in that order; junction bases with no gene match: 6.

Only a few counts were recorded for this clone. The chain uses TRBV28 and TRBJ1-4; the D is unclear. The germline V gene encodes CDR1 MDHEN and CDR2 SYDVKM. The CDR3 covers 13 residues. Trimming took off 6 bases at V and 9 bases at J, with 14 bases between the two ends. The CDR3 nucleotides read TGTGCCAGCAGATTGACACCAATGAAAAAACTGTTTTTT. The encoded protein is CASRLTPMKKLFF. The full variable domain, completed using reference TRBV28 and TRBJ1-4, is DVKVTQSSRYLVKRTGEKVFLECVQDMDHENMFWYRQDPGLGLRLIYFSYDVKMKEKGDIPEGYSVSREKKERFSLILESASTNQTSMYLCASRLTPMKKLFFGSGTQLSVL.

This clone was recorded a few times. V and J are TRBV7-8 and TRBJ1-5; D remains unclear. Germline V gene data show CDR1 as SGHVS and CDR2 as FQNEAQ. This CDR3 has 17 residues. V was pared by 1 base and J by 0 bases, with 13 bases between. Written as DNA, the CDR3 is TGTGCCAGCAGCTTAGTCGAGGGCCTAACTAGCAATCAGCCCCAGCATTTT. This translates into CASSLVEGLTSNQPQHF.

The rearrangement joins TRBV5-4 to TRBJ2-3; 13 bases match TRBD2. With 3 bases clipped from V and 5 bases from J, the junction kept 9 bases outside the gene matches. This CDR3 region has 17 residues. CDR1 SGHNT and CDR2 YYREEE come from the germline V gene (reference sequence). The DNA of the CDR3 is TGTGCCAGCAGCTCCGGACTAGCGGGAGTTTTTAGAGATACGCAGTATTTT. Amino acids: CASSSGLAGVFRDTQYF.

The table lists this clone with a count of one. J is TRBJ1-3 and V is TRBV19, with 8 bases matching TRBD1. J gave up 5 bases and V 2 bases, and 5 bases lay outside the gene matches. CDR1 and CDR2 from the germline V gene are LNHDA and SQIVND (reference sequence). The CDR3 contains 15 residues. This CDR3 is CASSIRTGNRNTIYF. The CDR3 DNA reads TGTGCCAGTAGTATAAGGACAGGGAACCGAAACACCATATATTTT.

The V call is TRBV24-1, the J call TRBJ2-3; 9 bases line up with TRBD1. This CDR3 comprises 16 residues. Germline V gene data show CDR1 as KGHDR and CDR2 as SFDVKD. V shed 6 bases and J 3 bases; nucleotides not matched to a gene: 9. Written as DNA, the CDR3 is TGTGCCACCAGTTTGGGCGGGACAGGGCTAACAGATACGCAGTATTTT. Protein sequence: CATSLGGTGLTDTQYF.

This chain uses TRBV24-1 with TRBJ1-4, with 10 bases aligning to TRBD1. CDR3 length: 16 amino acids. V was clipped by 7 bases and J by 8 bases; unmatched bases: 12. The germline V gene encodes CDR1 KGHDR and CDR2 SFDVKD. The CDR3 bases are TGTGCCACCAGCGCGGGGGACAGGGGCGGAGGGGAAAAACTGTTTTTT. Its protein product is CATSAGDRGGGEKLFF.

V and J are TRBV10-2 and TRBJ2-7; perhaps TRBD2 as D (6 bases). Germline assignment: CDR1 WSHSY and CDR2 SAAADI. The CDR3 extends over 14 amino acids. V lost 5 bases and J 3 bases, leaving 14 bases between the germline ends. The CDR3 nucleotides read TGCGCCAGCAGTCCCCGGTCCGGGGGCTACGAGCAGTACGTC. Translation: CASSPRSGGYEQYV.

The chain combines TRBV9 with TRBJ2-1, with 10 bases fitting TRBD2. Germline-derived CDR1 and CDR2 are SGDLS and YYNGEE. J lost 8 bases, V lost 0 bases, and 11 bases had no gene match. This CDR3 is 17 amino acids long. CDR3 sequence (DNA): TGTGCCAGCAGCGTAGGGTCTAGCGGGAGTGCCGTCCATGAGCAGTTCTTC. Its translation: CASSVGSSGSAVHEQFF.

This sequence joins TRBV9 and TRBJ1-1, with 8 nucleotides matching TRBD1. CDR1 is SGDLS, CDR2 YYNGEE, per germline. The junction had 10 bases not matched to a gene; V was cut back by 0 bases and J by 3 bases. CDR3 length equals 17 residues. For the CDR3, the DNA is TGTGCCAGCAGCGTAGGACTGACCGGACAGGGAGACACTGAAGCTTTCTTT. Amino acid sequence: CASSVGLTGQGDTEAFF. Full variable domain (remainder filled in from reference TRBV9 and TRBJ1-1): DSGVTQTPKHLITATGQRVTLRCSPRSGDLSVYWYQQSLDQGLQFLIQYYNGEERAKGNILERFSAQQFPDLHSELNLSSLELGDSALYFCASSVGLTGQGDTEAFFGQGTRLTVV.

The chain couples TRBV19 to TRBJ2-3; 10 bases align to TRBD2. Unmatched junction bases numbered 6, after V lost 3 bases and J lost 6 bases. The CDR3 consists of 15 residues. Germline CDR1 LNHDA, CDR2 SQIVND (reference sequence). CDR3 sequence (DNA): TGTGCCAGTAGTATCATAGCGGGGGGTCCCGATACGCAGTATTTT. Translated, it gives CASSIIAGGPDTQYF.

The V gene is TRBV2, the J gene TRBJ2-3; 8 bases are shared with TRBD1. The CDR3 is 15 residues long. CDR1 is SNHLY, CDR2 FYNNEI, per germline. V trimming: 4 bases; J trimming: 2 bases; junction bases outside the gene matches: 5. The CDR3 coding sequence is TGTGCCAGCAGTGGACGACAGGGGATCACAGATACGCAGTATTTT. Translating it yields CASSGRQGITDTQYF.

This clone was seen only once. CDR3 coding DNA: TGTGCCAGCAGTCGGACTAGCTACACAGATACGCAGTATTTT. Protein sequence: CASSRTSYTDTQYF. The chain uses TRBV3-1 (or the pseudogene TRBV3-2) and TRBJ2-3; 8 bases line up with TRBD2. Germline-derived CDR1 and CDR2 are LGHDT and YNNKEL (reference sequence). The CDR3 is 14 amino acids. Trimming took 6 bases from V and 2 from J; bases not matched to a gene: 4.

The chain joins TRBV9 to TRBJ2-1, with 12 bases that match TRBD2. The CDR3 is 17 amino acids. Germline assignment: CDR1 SGDLS and CDR2 YYNGEE. V trimming: 0 bases; J trimming: 2 bases; junction bases outside the gene matches: 3. CDR3 nucleotides: TGTGCCAGCAGCGTAGCTAGCGGGGGGGCCGCCTACAATGAGCAGTTCTTC. Its translation: CASSVASGGAAYNEQFF.

The rearrangement links TRBV21-1 to TRBJ2-3; the D call of TRBD2 is as the table states it, not checked on the DNA. TRBV21-1 is classified as a pseudogene. This CDR3 region has 12 residues. Written as DNA, the CDR3 is TGTGCCAGGGGGGGATGCACAGATACGCAGTATTTT. Translation: CARGGCTDTQYF.

The chain carries TRBV5-1 and TRBJ1-3; D unclear. The CDR3 runs 15 residues. Germline CDR1 SGHRS, CDR2 YFSETQ. Trimming removed 4 bases from V and 0 bases from J, with 11 bases in between. The CDR3 reads CASSLTEISGNTIYF. The DNA for the CDR3 is TGCGCCAGCAGCCTTACAGAAATCTCTGGAAACACCATATATTTT.

The chain employs TRBV29-1 and TRBJ1-1; 7 nucleotides agree with TRBD1. The germline V gene encodes CDR1 SQVTM and CDR2 ANQGSEA. V was pared by 4 bases and J by 0 bases, with 2 bases of the junction left unmatched. The CDR3 loop spans 13 amino acids. CDR3: CSVAQGLNTEAFF. In nucleotides, the CDR3 is TGCAGCGTTGCACAGGGGCTGAACACTGAAGCTTTCTTT.